This T cell receptor (beta chain) was sequenced during a study of blood T cell repertoires in COVID-19. The overall study: Researchers got acute and convalescent COVID-19 samples from the United States, Italy and Spain. Nucleic acid was either cDNA or gDNA, and it came from T cells, B-cell-depleted T cells, or PBMCs.

Comment on this clone: One junction end disagrees with the germline gene, perhaps due to a read error.

This CDR3 comprises 8 residues. CDR1 and CDR2 from the germline V gene are SQVTM and ANQGSEA. In the original workflow: Estimates of nucleated cell counts were drawn from the amplification of reference gene primers. Clones were sequenced by immunoSEQ multiplex PCR, and TCRdb holds only the in-frame ones, with some missing. The DNA gave D and trimming, while V, J and clone size come from that table. The sample consists of 150,000 to 200,000 clones, just under 95% of them appearing once. The source of this sequence is a woman aged 50 to 60 with acute or convalescent COVID-19. Sequencing was carried out using peripheral blood. The V call is TRBV29-1, the J call TRBJ2-4, with TRBD1 as a possible D gene (5 bases). CDR3 coding DNA: TGCAGCGTTGGCATGGGGCACTTC. Its translation is CSVGMGHF.